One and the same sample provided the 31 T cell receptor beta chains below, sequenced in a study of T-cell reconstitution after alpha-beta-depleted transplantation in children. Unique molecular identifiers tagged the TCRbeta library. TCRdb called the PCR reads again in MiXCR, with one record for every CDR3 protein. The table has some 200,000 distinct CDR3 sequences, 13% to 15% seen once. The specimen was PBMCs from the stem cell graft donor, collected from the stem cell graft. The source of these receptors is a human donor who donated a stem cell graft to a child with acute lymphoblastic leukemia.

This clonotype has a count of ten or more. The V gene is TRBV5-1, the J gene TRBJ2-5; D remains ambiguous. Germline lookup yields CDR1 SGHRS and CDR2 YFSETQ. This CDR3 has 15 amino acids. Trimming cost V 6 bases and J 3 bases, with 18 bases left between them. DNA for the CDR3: TGCGCCAGCAACTTCGGAACCCCAGAAGAAGAGACCCAGTACTTC. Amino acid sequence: CASNFGTPEEETQYF.

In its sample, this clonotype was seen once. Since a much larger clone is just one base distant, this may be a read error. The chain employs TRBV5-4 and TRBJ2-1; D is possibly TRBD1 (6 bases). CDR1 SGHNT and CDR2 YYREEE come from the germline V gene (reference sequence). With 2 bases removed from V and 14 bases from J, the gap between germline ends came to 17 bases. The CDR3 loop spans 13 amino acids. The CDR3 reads CASSFNGGSTEFF. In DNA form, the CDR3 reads TGTGCCAGCAGCTTTAATGGGGGCAGTACGGAGTTCTTC.

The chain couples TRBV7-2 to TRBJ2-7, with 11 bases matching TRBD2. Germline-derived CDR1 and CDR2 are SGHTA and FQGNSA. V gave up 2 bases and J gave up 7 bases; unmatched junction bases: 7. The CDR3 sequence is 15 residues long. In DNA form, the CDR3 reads TGTGCCAGCAGCTTATTACTAGCGGGAGCGGAGGAGCAGTACTTC. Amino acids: CASSLLLAGAEEQYF.

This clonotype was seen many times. Here the CDR3 reads CASSSQGGGLNTEAFF. CDR3 in DNA: TGTGCCAGCAGTTCACAAGGGGGTGGGCTTAACACTGAAGCTTTCTTT. J is TRBJ1-1 and V is TRBV6-5, with D tentatively TRBD1 (6 bases). From germline, CDR1 is MNHEY and CDR2 SVGAGI. Trimming stripped 4 bases from V and 2 bases from J, with 17 bases between. The CDR3 loop spans 16 amino acids.

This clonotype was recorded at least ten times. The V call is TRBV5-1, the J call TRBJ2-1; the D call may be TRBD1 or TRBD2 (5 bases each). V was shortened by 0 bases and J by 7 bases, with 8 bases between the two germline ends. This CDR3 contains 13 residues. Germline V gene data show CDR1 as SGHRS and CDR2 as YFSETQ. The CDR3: CASSLDEGNEQFF. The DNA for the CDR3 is TGCGCCAGCAGCTTGGATGAGGGGAATGAGCAGTTCTTC. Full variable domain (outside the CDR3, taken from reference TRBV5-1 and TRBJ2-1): KAGVTQTPRYLIKTRGQQVTLSCSPISGHRSVSWYQQTPGQGLQFLFEYFSETQRNKGNFPGRFSGRQFSNSRSEMNVSTLELGDSALYLCASSLDEGNEQFFGPGTRLTVL.

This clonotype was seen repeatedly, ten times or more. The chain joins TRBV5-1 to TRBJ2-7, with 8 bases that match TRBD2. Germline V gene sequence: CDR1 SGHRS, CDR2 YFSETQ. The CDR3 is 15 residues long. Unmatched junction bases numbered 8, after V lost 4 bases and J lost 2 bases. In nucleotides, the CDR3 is TGCGCCAGCAGCAAATATAGCGGGAACACCTACGAGCAGTACTTC. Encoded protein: CASSKYSGNTYEQYF. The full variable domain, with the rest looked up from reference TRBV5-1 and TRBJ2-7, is KAGVTQTPRYLIKTRGQQVTLSCSPISGHRSVSWYQQTPGQGLQFLFEYFSETQRNKGNFPGRFSGRQFSNSRSEMNVSTLELGDSALYLCASSKYSGNTYEQYFGPGTRLTVT.

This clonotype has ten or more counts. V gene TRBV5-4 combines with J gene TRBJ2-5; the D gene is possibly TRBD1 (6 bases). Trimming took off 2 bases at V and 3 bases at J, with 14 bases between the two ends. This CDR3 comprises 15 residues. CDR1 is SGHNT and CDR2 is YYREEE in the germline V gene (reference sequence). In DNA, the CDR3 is TGTGCCAGCAGCTTAAACCAGGGGTTAGAAGAGACCCAGTACTTC. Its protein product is CASSLNQGLEETQYF.

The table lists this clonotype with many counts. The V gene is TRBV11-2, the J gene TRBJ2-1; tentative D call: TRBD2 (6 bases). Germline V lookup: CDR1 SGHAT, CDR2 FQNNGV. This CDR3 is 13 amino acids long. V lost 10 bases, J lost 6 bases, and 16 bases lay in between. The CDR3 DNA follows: TGTGCCACCGGGGGTTTACGGCTCAATGAGCAGTTCTTC. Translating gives CATGGLRLNEQFF.

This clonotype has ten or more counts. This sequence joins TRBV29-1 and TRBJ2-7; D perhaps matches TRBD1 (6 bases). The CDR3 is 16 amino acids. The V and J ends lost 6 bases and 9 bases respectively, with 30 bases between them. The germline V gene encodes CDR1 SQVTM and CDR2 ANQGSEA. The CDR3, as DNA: TGCAGCGTCTCCACCCAAACAGGGCCGGAATCCCTGGGGCAGTACTTC. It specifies CSVSTQTGPESLGQYF.

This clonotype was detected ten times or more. CDR3 amino acids: CASSLAWAQGADTQYF. Written as DNA, the CDR3 is TGTGCCAGCAGCTTAGCTTGGGCCCAGGGGGCAGATACGCAGTATTTT. The chain combines TRBV7-9 with TRBJ2-3, with 7 bases that match TRBD1. The CDR3 contains 16 residues. Germline trimming cut 0 bases from V and 4 bases from J; bases unmatched to any gene: 7. From germline, CDR1 is SEHNR and CDR2 FQNEAQ (reference sequence).

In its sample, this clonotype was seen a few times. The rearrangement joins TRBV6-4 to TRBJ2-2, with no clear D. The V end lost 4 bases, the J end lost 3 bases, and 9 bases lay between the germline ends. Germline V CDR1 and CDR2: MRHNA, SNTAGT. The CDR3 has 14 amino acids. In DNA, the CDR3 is TGTGCCAGCAGTGCAGTAAGGGACACCGGGGAGCTGTTTTTT. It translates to CASSAVRDTGELFF.

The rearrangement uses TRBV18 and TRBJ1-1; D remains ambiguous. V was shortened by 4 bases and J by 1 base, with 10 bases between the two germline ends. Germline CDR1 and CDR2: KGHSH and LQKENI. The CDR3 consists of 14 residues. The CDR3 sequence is CASSLRAPNTEAFF. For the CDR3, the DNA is TGTGCCAGCTCACTACGGGCCCCGAACACTGAAGCTTTCTTT.

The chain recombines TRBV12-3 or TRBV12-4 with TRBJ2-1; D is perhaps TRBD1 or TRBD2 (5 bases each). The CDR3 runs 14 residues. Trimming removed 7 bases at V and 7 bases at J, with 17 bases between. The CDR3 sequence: CASTLAGGWNEQFF. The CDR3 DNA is TGTGCCAGCACACTCGCTGGGGGTTGGAATGAGCAGTTCTTC.

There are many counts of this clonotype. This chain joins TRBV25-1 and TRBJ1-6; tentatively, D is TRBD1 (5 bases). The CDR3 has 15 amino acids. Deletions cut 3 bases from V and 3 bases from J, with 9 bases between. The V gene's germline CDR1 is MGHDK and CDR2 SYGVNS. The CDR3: CASSDTGVYNSPLHF. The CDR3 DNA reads TGTGCCAGCAGTGATACAGGCGTCTATAATTCACCCCTCCACTTT. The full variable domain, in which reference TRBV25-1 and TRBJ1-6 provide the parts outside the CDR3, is EADIYQTPRYLVIGTGKKITLECSQTMGHDKMYWYQQDPGMELHLIHYSYGVNSTEKGDLSSESTVSRIRTEHFPLTLESARPSHTSQYLCASSDTGVYNSPLHFGNGTRLTVT.

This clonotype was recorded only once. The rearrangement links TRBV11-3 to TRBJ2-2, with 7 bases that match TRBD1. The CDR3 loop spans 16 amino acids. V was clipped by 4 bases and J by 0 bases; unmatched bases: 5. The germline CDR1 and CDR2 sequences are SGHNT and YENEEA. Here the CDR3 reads CASSYWTGANTGELFF. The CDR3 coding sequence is TGTGCCAGCAGCTACTGGACAGGCGCGAACACCGGGGAGCTGTTTTTT.

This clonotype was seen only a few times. The CDR3 sequence: CASSAYGTGGLYEQYF. Written as DNA, the CDR3 is TGTGCCAGCAGCGCGTACGGGACAGGGGGCCTCTACGAGCAGTACTTC. The chain recombines TRBV6-1 with TRBJ2-7; 12 positions agree with TRBD1. J lost 3 bases, V lost 6 bases, and 9 bases had no gene match. The CDR3 covers 16 residues. Germline CDR1 MNHNS, CDR2 SASEGT.

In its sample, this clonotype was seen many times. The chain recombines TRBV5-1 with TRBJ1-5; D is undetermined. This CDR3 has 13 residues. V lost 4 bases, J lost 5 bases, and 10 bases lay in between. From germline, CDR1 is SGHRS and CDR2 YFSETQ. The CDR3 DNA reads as TGCGCCAGCAGCATTAATGGCGATCAGCCCCAGCATTTT. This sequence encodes CASSINGDQPQHF.

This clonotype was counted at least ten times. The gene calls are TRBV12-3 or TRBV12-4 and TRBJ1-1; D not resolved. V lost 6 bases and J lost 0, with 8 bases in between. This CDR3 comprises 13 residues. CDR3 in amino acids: CASSRKMNTEAFF. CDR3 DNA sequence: TGTGCCAGCAGCCGCAAGATGAACACTGAAGCTTTCTTT.

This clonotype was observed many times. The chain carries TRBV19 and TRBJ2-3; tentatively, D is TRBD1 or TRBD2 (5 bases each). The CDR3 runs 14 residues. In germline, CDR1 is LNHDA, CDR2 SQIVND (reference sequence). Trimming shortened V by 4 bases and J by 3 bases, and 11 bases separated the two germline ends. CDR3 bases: TGTGCCAGTAGTACCGGGACGGAAACAGATACGCAGTATTTT. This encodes CASSTGTETDTQYF.

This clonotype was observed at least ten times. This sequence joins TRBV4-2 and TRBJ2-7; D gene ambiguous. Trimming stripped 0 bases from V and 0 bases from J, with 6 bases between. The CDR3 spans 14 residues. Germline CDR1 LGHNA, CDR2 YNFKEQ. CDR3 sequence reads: CASSQDPRSYEQYF. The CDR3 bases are TGTGCCAGCAGCCAAGATCCCCGCTCCTACGAGCAGTACTTC.

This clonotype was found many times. CDR3 sequence: CSARGRADGYTF. In nucleotides, the CDR3 is TGCAGTGCTAGAGGCAGGGCAGATGGCTACACCTTC. The chain combines TRBV20-1 with TRBJ1-2, with D tentatively TRBD1 (5 bases). Germline-derived CDR1 and CDR2 are DFQATT and SNEGSKA (reference sequence). The CDR3 runs to 12 residues. V lost 1 base and J 6 bases, leaving 9 bases between the germline ends.

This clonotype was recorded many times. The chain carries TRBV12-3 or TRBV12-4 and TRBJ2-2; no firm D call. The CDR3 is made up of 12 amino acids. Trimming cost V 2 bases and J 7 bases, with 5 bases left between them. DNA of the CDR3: TGTGCCAGCAGTTTAAGTAGCGGGGAGCTGTTTTTT. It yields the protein CASSLSSGELFF.

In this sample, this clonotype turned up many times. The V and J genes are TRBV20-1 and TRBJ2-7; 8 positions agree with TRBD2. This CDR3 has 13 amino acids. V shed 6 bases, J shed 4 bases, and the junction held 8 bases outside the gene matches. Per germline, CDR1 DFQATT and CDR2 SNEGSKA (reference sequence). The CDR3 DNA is TGCAGTGCGGAGGGACTAGACAGATACGAGCAGTACTTC. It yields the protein CSAEGLDRYEQYF.

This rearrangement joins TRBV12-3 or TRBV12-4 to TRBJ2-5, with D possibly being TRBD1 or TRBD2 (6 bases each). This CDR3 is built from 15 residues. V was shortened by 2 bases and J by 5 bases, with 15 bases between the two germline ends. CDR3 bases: TGTGCCAGCAGTTTAAGTCTGGGGGGCGGCGAGACCCAGTACTTC. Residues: CASSLSLGGGETQYF.

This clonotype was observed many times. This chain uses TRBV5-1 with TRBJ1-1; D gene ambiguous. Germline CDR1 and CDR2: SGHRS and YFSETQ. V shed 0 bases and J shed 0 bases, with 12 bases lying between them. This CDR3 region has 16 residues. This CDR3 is CASSLEVRDLNTEAFF. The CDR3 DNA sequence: TGCGCCAGCAGCTTGGAGGTTCGAGACTTGAACACTGAAGCTTTCTTT.

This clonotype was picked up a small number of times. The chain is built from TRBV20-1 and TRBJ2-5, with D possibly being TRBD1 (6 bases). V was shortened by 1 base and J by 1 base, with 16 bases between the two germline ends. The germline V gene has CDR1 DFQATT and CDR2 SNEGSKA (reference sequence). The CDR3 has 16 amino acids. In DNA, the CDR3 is TGCAGTGCTAGAGCCCTCCGGGACACCTCCCAAGAGACCCAGTACTTC. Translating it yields CSARALRDTSQETQYF.

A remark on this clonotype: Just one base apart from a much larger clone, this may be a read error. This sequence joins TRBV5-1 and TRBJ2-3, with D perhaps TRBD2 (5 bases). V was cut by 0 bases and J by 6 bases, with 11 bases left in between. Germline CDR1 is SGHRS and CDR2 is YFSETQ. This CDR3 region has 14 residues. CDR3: CASSLVREMDTQYF. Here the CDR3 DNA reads TGCGCCAGCAGCTTGGTAAGGGAGATGGATACGCAGTATTTT.

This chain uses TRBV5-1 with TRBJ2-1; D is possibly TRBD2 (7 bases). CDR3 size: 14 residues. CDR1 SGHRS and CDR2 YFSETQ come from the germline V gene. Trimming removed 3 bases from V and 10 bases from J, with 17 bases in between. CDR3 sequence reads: CASSYTSGGREQFF. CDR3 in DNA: TGCGCCAGCAGCTACACGTCGGGGGGCCGCGAGCAGTTCTTC.

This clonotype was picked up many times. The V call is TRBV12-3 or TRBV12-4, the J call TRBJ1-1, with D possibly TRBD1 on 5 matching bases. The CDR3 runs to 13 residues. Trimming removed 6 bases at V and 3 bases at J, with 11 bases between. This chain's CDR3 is CASSPRVDTEAFF. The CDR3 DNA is TGTGCCAGCAGCCCCAGGGTCGACACTGAAGCTTTCTTT.

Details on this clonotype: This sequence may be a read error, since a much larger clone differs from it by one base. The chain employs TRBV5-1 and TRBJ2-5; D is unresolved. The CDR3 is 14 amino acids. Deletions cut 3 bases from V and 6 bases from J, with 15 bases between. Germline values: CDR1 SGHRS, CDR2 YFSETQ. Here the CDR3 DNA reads TGCGCCAGCAGCTCCCCCCACCTTAACAAGACCCAGTACTTC. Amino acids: CASSSPHLNKTQYF.

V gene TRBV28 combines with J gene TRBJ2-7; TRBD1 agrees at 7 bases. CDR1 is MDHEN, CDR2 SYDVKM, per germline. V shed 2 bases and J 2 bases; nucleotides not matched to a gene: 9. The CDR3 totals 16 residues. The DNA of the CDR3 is TGTGCCAGCAGTTTAGCGGCCGGGACAGCCCCCTACGAGCAGTACTTC. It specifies CASSLAAGTAPYEQYF.